This passage covers 30 T cell receptor beta chains from one sample sequenced in a study of T cell responses to AZD1222 COVID-19 vaccine. TCRdb keeps only in-frame clones here, not all; method: immunoSEQ multiplex PCR. The data contain roughly 150,000 clones, roughly nine tenths of them singletons. The specimen comprised peripheral blood, sampled on day 0 of AZD1222 vaccination. The receptors come from an adult in good health.

The rearrangement joins TRBV5-4 to TRBJ1-4; the D gene is possibly TRBD1 (5 bases). Trimming cost V 4 bases and J 5 bases, with 6 bases left between them. The CDR3 runs 12 residues. CDR1 is SGHNT, CDR2 YYREEE, per germline (reference sequence). The CDR3 DNA is TGTGCCAGCAGCAGGGGAAATGAAAAACTGTTTTTT. Its protein product is CASSRGNEKLFF. The variable domain in full, completed from reference TRBV5-4 and TRBJ1-4, reads ETGVTQSPTHLIKTRGQQVTLRCSSQSGHNTVSWYQQALGQGPQFIFQYYREEENGRGNFPPRFSGLQFPNYSSELNVNALELDDSALYLCASSRGNEKLFFGSGTQLSVL.

The V call is TRBV19, the J call TRBJ1-6; D not resolved. The length of the CDR3 is 14 residues. The V end was cut by 5 bases, the J end by 4 bases, with 9 bases between. Germline assignment: CDR1 LNHDA and CDR2 SQIVND (reference sequence). The DNA of the CDR3 is TGTGCCAGTAGTGATCGAGGGTATAATTCACCCCTCCACTTT. Protein: CASSDRGYNSPLHF. The whole variable domain, filled in from reference TRBV19 and TRBJ1-6, reads DGGITQSPKYLFRKEGQNVTLSCEQNLNHDAMYWYRQDPGQGLRLIYYSQIVNDFQKGDIAEGYSVSREKKESFPLTVTSAQKNPTAFYLCASSDRGYNSPLHFGNGTRLTVT.

This clone was seen a few times. This sequence joins TRBV30 and TRBJ1-3; the D is unclear. V was shortened by 2 bases and J by 0 bases, with 5 bases between the two germline ends. The CDR3 sequence is 13 residues long. Germline values: CDR1 GTSNPN, CDR2 SVGIG (reference sequence). CDR3 in DNA: TGTGCCTGGAGTTACGACTCTGGAAACACCATATATTTT. Amino acid sequence: CAWSYDSGNTIYF.

This clone was counted a single time. This chain uses TRBV29-1 with TRBJ2-1; TRBD2 matches at 14 bases. CDR1 and CDR2 (germline): SQVTM, ANQGSEA. The CDR3 spans 14 residues. With V trimmed by 6 bases and J by 12 bases, 10 bases remained unmatched. The CDR3 region is CSVQTSGGAVRQFF. The CDR3 DNA follows: TGCAGCGTCCAGACTAGCGGGGGGGCCGTTAGGCAGTTCTTC.

The rearrangement joins TRBV19 to TRBJ1-6; no firm D call. CDR1 is LNHDA, CDR2 SQIVND, per germline (reference sequence). The V gene lost 8 bases and the J gene lost 10 bases, with 12 bases spanning the gap. This CDR3 comprises 12 residues. CDR3 protein: CASRYYLSPLHF. CDR3 coding DNA: TGTGCCAGTCGGTACTACTTGTCACCCCTCCACTTT.

The J gene is TRBJ1-4, the V gene TRBV30; possibly TRBD1 for D (5 bases). The CDR3 consists of 14 residues. CDR1 and CDR2 from the germline V gene are GTSNPN and SVGIG (reference sequence). Trimming stripped 0 bases from V and 8 bases from J, with 13 bases between. This CDR3 is CAWSVGGAREKLFF. DNA for the CDR3: TGTGCCTGGAGTGTAGGAGGGGCTCGGGAAAAACTGTTTTTT.

The V gene is TRBV7-9, the J gene TRBJ2-1; unclear D gene. The CDR3 sequence is 12 residues long. Trimming took 3 bases from V and 4 from J, leaving 4 bases between them. Looked up from germline, CDR1 is SEHNR and CDR2 is FQNEAQ (reference sequence). CDR3 DNA: TGTGCCAGCAGCTTCCAGTACAATGAGCAGTTCTTC. Residues: CASSFQYNEQFF.

The genes are TRBV5-1 and TRBJ2-3, with a weak D call TRBD1 (6 bases). CDR1 SGHRS and CDR2 YFSETQ come from the germline V gene. Trimming took 4 bases from V and 6 from J, leaving 21 bases between them. The CDR3 spans 16 residues. The CDR3: CASSPQQGLGRDTQYF. In nucleotides, the CDR3 is TGCGCCAGCAGCCCCCAACAGGGTTTGGGCAGGGATACGCAGTATTTT.

The chain joins TRBV18 to TRBJ1-1; perhaps TRBD1 as D (5 bases). CDR1 and CDR2 from the germline V gene are KGHSH and LQKENI. V was pared by 3 bases and J by 5 bases, with 16 bases between. CDR3 length: 15 residues. As DNA, the CDR3 is TGTGCCAGCTCACCGTCGTCCCAGGGTGGGACTGAAGCTTTCTTT. It yields the protein CASSPSSQGGTEAFF.

This clone was counted only a few times. The V and J genes are TRBV27 and TRBJ1-2, with D possibly being TRBD1 (5 bases). This CDR3 has 20 residues. CDR1 and CDR2 from the germline V gene are MNHEY and SMNVEV (reference sequence). The V and J ends lost 0 bases and 4 bases respectively, with 27 bases between them. In DNA form, the CDR3 reads TGTGCCAGCAGTTTATCGAGTGGATTGGCAGGTCGGGGCCTTTTCTATGGCTACACCTTC. It translates to CASSLSSGLAGRGLFYGYTF.

The chain employs TRBV5-5 and TRBJ2-5; the match to TRBD1 covers 10 bases. This CDR3 spans 16 amino acids. Trimming took 0 bases from V and 5 from J; bases not matched to a gene: 7. Germline-derived CDR1 and CDR2 are SGHKS and YYEKEE (reference sequence). CDR3 amino acids: CASSLVGTGAGETQYF. The CDR3 nucleotides are TGTGCCAGCAGCTTGGTGGGGACAGGGGCAGGGGAGACCCAGTACTTC.

This clone occurred once. The chain joins TRBV5-1 to TRBJ1-3; perhaps TRBD1 as D (5 bases). The CDR3 spans 14 residues. Trimming took 0 bases from V and 8 from J, leaving 12 bases between them. CDR1 and CDR2 from the germline V gene are SGHRS and YFSETQ. CDR3 in amino acids: CASSLEDSRDTIYF. The CDR3 coding sequence is TGCGCCAGCAGCTTGGAAGACAGTCGAGACACCATATATTTT.

The rearrangement links TRBV27 to TRBJ1-6, with 7 bases identical to TRBD1. Trimming cost V 0 bases and J 7 bases; bases outside gene matches: 3. The CDR3 contains 15 residues. Germline values: CDR1 MNHEY, CDR2 SMNVEV (reference sequence). The DNA of the CDR3 is TGTGCCAGCAGTTTATCCCAGGGGGTAAATTCACCCCTCCACTTT. It specifies CASSLSQGVNSPLHF.

The chain links TRBV3-1 (or the pseudogene TRBV3-2) to TRBJ2-2; no clear D. This CDR3 comprises 15 residues. Deletions cut 1 base from V and 4 bases from J, with 10 bases between. Per germline, CDR1 LGHDT and CDR2 YNNKEL (reference sequence). The CDR3 region has the DNA TGTGCCAGCAGCCAAGTTAGGCCGAGCACCGGGGAGCTGTTTTTT. As protein: CASSQVRPSTGELFF.

The chain links TRBV28 to TRBJ2-5; D not certain. CDR3 length: 13 residues. The germline CDR1 and CDR2 sequences are MDHEN and SYDVKM. Trimming removed 2 bases from V and 4 bases from J, with 8 bases in between. CDR3 in amino acids: CASSLSHRETQYF. CDR3 DNA: TGTGCCAGCAGTTTAAGCCACCGAGAGACCCAGTACTTC. The variable domain in full, with the rest retrieved from reference TRBV28 and TRBJ2-5, is DVKVTQSSRYLVKRTGEKVFLECVQDMDHENMFWYRQDPGLGLRLIYFSYDVKMKEKGDIPEGYSVSREKKERFSLILESASTNQTSMYLCASSLSHRETQYFGPGTRLLVL.

The rearrangement links TRBV6-5 to TRBJ1-6; perhaps TRBD1 as D (6 bases). V was cut by 6 bases and J by 4 bases, with 10 bases left in between. CDR1 is MNHEY, CDR2 SVGAGI, per germline. This CDR3 contains 14 residues. CDR3 in amino acids: CASSRTAYNSPLHF. DNA for the CDR3: TGTGCCAGCAGCCGGACAGCATATAATTCACCCCTCCACTTT.

The J gene is TRBJ1-2, the V gene TRBV5-1; 11 nucleotides align to TRBD1. The CDR3 is made up of 17 amino acids. Germline V gene lookup returns CDR1 SGHRS and CDR2 YFSETQ. Trimming removed 0 bases from V and 7 bases from J; junction bases left unmatched: 11. The CDR3 protein is CASSLDLGQGVTGGYTF. The CDR3 nucleotides read TGCGCCAGCAGCTTGGACTTGGGACAGGGGGTAACTGGTGGCTACACCTTC.

The V and J genes are TRBV5-4 and TRBJ2-7, with D perhaps TRBD1 (5 bases). The CDR3 sequence is 13 residues long. Trimming pared 1 base from V and 6 bases from J, leaving 11 bases between. CDR1 is SGHNT and CDR2 is YYREEE in the germline V gene (reference sequence). The DNA of the CDR3 is TGTGCCAGCAGCTTGCCAGGGTCCCCCGAGCAGTACTTC. This codes for CASSLPGSPEQYF. Using reference TRBV5-4 and TRBJ2-7 for the parts outside the CDR3, the full variable domain is ETGVTQSPTHLIKTRGQQVTLRCSSQSGHNTVSWYQQALGQGPQFIFQYYREEENGRGNFPPRFSGLQFPNYSSELNVNALELDDSALYLCASSLPGSPEQYFGPGTRLTVT.

The V gene is TRBV5-1, the J gene TRBJ1-4; 7 bases are a match to TRBD1. The CDR3 is made up of 16 amino acids. Per germline, CDR1 SGHRS and CDR2 YFSETQ. After removal of 4 bases from V and 2 bases from J, the junction contained 8 bases not matched to a gene. CDR3 region: CASSAGQEMTNEKLFF. The CDR3 bases are TGCGCCAGCAGCGCCGGACAGGAGATGACTAATGAAAAACTGTTTTTT.

J is TRBJ2-2 and V is TRBV3-1 (or the pseudogene TRBV3-2), with 8 bases fitting TRBD2. The ends lost 5 bases at V and 2 bases at J; junction bases unmatched: 7. The CDR3 is 16 residues long. Germline V lookup: CDR1 LGHDT, CDR2 YNNKEL (reference sequence). DNA of the CDR3: TGTGCCAGCAGCTCAACCGGGACTAGTAACACCGGGGAGCTGTTTTTT. Amino acid sequence: CASSSTGTSNTGELFF.

This chain connects TRBV5-4 to TRBJ1-4, with D perhaps TRBD1 (5 bases). Germline V CDR1 and CDR2: SGHNT, YYREEE (reference sequence). The CDR3 runs 17 residues. V was shortened by 4 bases and J by 1 base, with 17 bases between the two germline ends. CDR3 DNA: TGTGCCAGCAGCCTCGGGACCCAGGCGGTAACTAATGAAAAACTGTTTTTT. This translates into CASSLGTQAVTNEKLFF.

The rearrangement uses TRBV11-2 and TRBJ2-7, with D hard to call. The CDR3 runs to 13 residues. The V gene's germline CDR1 is SGHAT and CDR2 FQNNGV. The V end was cut by 5 bases, the J end by 5 bases, with 13 bases between. In nucleotides, the CDR3 is TGTGCCAGCAGCCTCGTCGGGTCCCACGAGCAGTACTTC. Its protein product is CASSLVGSHEQYF.

A few counts support this clone. The chain combines TRBV10-3 with TRBJ1-3; D perhaps matches TRBD1 (5 bases). The CDR3 is made up of 14 amino acids. Trimming removed 4 bases from V and 3 bases from J, with 10 bases in between. Looked up from germline, CDR1 is ENHRY and CDR2 is SYGVKD. CDR3 region: CAISGPGGGNTIYF. DNA of the CDR3: TGTGCCATCAGTGGCCCTGGGGGTGGAAACACCATATATTTT.

The chain recombines TRBV14 with TRBJ2-5; weak D call: TRBD2 (6 bases). The V gene lost 7 bases and the J gene lost 5 bases, with 23 bases spanning the gap. Germline CDR1 reads SGHDN; CDR2 reads FVKESK. The CDR3 is 16 residues long. CDR3 coding DNA: TGTGCCAGCACCCTAGGGACGGAGGGCCTTGGGGAGACCCAGTACTTC. It translates to CASTLGTEGLGETQYF.

J is TRBJ1-5 and V is TRBV19, with 7 bases matching TRBD1. CDR1 and CDR2 (germline): LNHDA, SQIVND (reference sequence). There are 14 residues in the CDR3. V dropped 7 bases and J dropped 4; count of bases not matched to a gene: 7. The CDR3 reads CASNDRALNQPQHF. The CDR3 bases are TGTGCCAGTAATGACAGGGCCCTAAATCAGCCCCAGCATTTT.

The genes are TRBV6-5 and TRBJ1-1, with 11 bases that match TRBD1. Germline trimming cut 5 bases from V and 10 bases from J; bases unmatched to any gene: 9. Looked up from germline, CDR1 is MNHEY and CDR2 is SVGAGI. This CDR3 is built from 14 residues. The CDR3 DNA reads as TGTGCCAGCAGTCTCCGGAGGACAGGGGGCCGAGCTTTCTTT. Protein product: CASSLRRTGGRAFF.

For the CDR3, the DNA is TGTGCCAGCAGACTAGCGGGAGTTTCTTATGAGCAGTTCTTC. Its translation: CASRLAGVSYEQFF. The genes are TRBV28 and TRBJ2-1; 11 bases map to TRBD2. The germline CDR1 and CDR2 sequences are MDHEN and SYDVKM. CDR3 length: 14 amino acids. After removal of 6 bases from V and 8 bases from J, the junction contained 6 bases not matched to a gene.

This clone has a handful of counts. V usage is TRBV28 and J usage is TRBJ1-2, with a possible D match to TRBD1 (5 bases). Trimming pared 4 bases from V and 2 bases from J, leaving 20 bases between. The CDR3 consists of 17 residues. Germline lookup yields CDR1 MDHEN and CDR2 SYDVKM. DNA of the CDR3: TGTGCCAGCAGTTCCCGGGGACGGACTCTATTCAACTATGGCTACACCTTC. This encodes CASSSRGRTLFNYGYTF.

This chain joins TRBV6-2 or TRBV6-3 and TRBJ1-5; D may be TRBD1 (5 bases). Trimming took off 6 bases at V and 0 bases at J, with 15 bases between the two ends. The germline gives CDR1 MNHEY, CDR2 SVGEGT. The CDR3 has 16 amino acids. The CDR3 region has the DNA TGTGCCAGCAGCCACGTTCGTGGACATAGCAATCAGCCCCAGCATTTT. This sequence encodes CASSHVRGHSNQPQHF.

This rearrangement joins TRBV3-1 (or the pseudogene TRBV3-2) to TRBJ1-1; 7 bases line up with TRBD1. Germline loops: CDR1 LGHDT, CDR2 YNNKEL (reference sequence). This CDR3 region has 15 residues. The J segment lost 3 bases and the V segment lost 1 base, leaving 5 bases of the junction unmatched. Here the CDR3 DNA reads TGTGCCAGCAGCCAAGCGAGCAGGGGGGACACTGAAGCTTTCTTT. Protein product: CASSQASRGDTEAFF.